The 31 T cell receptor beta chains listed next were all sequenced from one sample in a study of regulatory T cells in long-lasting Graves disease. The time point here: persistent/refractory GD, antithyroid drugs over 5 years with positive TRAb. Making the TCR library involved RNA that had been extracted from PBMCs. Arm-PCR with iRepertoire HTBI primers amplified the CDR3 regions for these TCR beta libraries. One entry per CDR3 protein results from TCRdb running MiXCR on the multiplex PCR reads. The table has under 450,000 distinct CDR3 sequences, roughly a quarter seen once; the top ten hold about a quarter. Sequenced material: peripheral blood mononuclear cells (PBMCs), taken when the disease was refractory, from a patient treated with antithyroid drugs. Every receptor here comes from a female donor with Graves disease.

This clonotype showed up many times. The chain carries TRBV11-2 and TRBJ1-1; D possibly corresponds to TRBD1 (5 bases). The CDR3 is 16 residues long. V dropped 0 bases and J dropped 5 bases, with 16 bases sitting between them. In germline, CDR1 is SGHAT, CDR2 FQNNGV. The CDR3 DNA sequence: TGTGCCAGCAGCTTAGATACAGGCGGAATCGGAACTGAAGCTTTCTTT. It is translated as CASSLDTGGIGTEAFF.

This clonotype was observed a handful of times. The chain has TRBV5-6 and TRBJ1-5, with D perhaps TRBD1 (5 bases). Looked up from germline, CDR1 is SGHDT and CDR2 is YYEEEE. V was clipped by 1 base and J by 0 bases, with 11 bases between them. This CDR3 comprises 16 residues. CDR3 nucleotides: TGTGCCAGCAGCTTGTTCCGGGACGGTAGCAATCAGCCCCAGCATTTT. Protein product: CASSLFRDGSNQPQHF.

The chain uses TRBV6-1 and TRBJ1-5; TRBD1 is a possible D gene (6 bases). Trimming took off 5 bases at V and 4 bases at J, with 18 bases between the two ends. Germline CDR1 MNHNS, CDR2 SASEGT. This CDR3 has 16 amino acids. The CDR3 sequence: CASSQGLRGANQPQHF. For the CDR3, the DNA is TGTGCCAGCAGTCAAGGTCTCAGGGGTGCAAATCAGCCCCAGCATTTT.

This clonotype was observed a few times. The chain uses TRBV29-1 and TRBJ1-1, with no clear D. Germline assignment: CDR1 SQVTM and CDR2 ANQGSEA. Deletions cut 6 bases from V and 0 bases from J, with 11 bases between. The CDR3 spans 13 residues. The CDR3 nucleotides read TGCAGCGTAAGAGGGCGGGTGAACACTGAAGCTTTCTTT. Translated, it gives CSVRGRVNTEAFF.

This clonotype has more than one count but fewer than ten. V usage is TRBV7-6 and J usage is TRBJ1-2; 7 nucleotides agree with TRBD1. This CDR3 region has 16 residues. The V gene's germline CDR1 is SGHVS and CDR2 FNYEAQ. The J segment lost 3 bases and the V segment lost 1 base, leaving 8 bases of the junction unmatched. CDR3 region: CASSLGGKTGDYGYTF. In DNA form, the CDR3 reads TGTGCCAGCAGCTTAGGGGGCAAAACAGGGGACTATGGCTACACCTTC.

CDR3 sequence (DNA): TGTGCCAGCAGTGCCGGGACTGAGCCCTACGAGCAGTACTTC. It is translated as CASSAGTEPYEQYF. The chain combines TRBV6-1 with TRBJ2-7, with D perhaps matching TRBD2 (6 bases). V was shortened by 4 bases and J by 2 bases, with 12 bases between the two germline ends. Per germline, CDR1 MNHNS and CDR2 SASEGT. This CDR3 has 14 amino acids.

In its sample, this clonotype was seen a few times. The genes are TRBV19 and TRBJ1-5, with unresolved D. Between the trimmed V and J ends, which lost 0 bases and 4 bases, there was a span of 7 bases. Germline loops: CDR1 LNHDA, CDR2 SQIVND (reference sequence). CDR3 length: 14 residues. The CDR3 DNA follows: TGTGCCAGTAGTATAGATCTGGAAAATCAGCCCCAGCATTTT. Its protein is CASSIDLENQPQHF.

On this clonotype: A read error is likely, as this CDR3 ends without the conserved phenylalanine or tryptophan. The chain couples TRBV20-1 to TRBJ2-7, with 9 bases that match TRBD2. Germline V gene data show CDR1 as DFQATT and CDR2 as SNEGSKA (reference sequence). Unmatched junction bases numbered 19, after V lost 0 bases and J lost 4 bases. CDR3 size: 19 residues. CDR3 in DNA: TGCAGTGCTAGAGATCAGGGTGGGCTAGCGGGATCGGGAAGATACGAGCAGTACCTC. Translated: CSARDQGGLAGSGRYEQYL.

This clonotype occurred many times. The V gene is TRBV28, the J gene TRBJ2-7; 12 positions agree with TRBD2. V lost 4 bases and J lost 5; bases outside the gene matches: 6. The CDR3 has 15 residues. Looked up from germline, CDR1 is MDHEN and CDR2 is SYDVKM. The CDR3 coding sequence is TGTGCCAGCAGTTCCCCCCTAGCGGGAGGGGACGAGCAGTACTTC. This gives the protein CASSSPLAGGDEQYF. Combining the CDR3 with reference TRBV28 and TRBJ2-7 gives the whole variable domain DVKVTQSSRYLVKRTGEKVFLECVQDMDHENMFWYRQDPGLGLRLIYFSYDVKMKEKGDIPEGYSVSREKKERFSLILESASTNQTSMYLCASSSPLAGGDEQYFGPGTRLTVT.

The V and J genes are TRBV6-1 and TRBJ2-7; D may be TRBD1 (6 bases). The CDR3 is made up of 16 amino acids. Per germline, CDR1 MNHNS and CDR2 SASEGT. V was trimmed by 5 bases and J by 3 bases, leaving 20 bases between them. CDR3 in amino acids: CASSPNGLGHRYEQYF. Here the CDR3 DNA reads TGTGCCAGCAGTCCAAACGGATTGGGACACCGCTACGAGCAGTACTTC.

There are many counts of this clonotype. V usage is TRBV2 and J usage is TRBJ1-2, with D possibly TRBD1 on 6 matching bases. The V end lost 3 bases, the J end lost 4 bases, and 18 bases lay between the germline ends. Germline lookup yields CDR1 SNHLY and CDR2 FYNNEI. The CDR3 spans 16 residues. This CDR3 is CASSDWTAASGYGYTF. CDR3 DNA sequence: TGTGCCAGCAGTGATTGGACAGCAGCGTCGGGCTATGGCTACACCTTC.

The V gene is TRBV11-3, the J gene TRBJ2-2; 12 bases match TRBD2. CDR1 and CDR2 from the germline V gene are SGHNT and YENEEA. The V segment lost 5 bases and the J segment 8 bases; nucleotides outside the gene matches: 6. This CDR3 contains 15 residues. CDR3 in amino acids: CASSHLAGGPGELFF. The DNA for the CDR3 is TGTGCCAGCAGCCATCTAGCGGGAGGGCCTGGGGAGCTGTTTTTT.

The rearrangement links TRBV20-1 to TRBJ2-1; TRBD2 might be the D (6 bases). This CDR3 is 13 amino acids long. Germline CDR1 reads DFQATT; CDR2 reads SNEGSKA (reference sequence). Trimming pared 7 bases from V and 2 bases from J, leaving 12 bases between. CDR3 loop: CSGDGLPYNEQFF. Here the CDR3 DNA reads TGCAGTGGGGACGGACTACCCTACAATGAGCAGTTCTTC.

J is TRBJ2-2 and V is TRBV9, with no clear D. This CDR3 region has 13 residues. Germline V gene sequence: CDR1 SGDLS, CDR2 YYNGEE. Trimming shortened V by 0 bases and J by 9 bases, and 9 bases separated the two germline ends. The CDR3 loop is CASSVAPGWELFF. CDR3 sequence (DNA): TGTGCCAGCAGCGTAGCCCCGGGTTGGGAGCTGTTTTTT.

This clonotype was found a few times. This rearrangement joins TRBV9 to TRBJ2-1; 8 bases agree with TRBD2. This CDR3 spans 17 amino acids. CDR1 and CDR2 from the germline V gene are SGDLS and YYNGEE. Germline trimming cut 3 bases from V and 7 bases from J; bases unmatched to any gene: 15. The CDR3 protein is CASSETLIAGIGNEQFF. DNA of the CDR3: TGTGCCAGCAGCGAGACCCTTATAGCGGGAATTGGGAATGAGCAGTTCTTC.

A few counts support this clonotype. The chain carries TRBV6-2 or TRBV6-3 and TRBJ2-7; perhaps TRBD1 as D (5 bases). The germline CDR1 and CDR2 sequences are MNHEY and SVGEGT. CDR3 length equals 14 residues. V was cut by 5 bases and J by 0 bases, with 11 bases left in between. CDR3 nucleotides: TGTGCCAGCAGTGAACACAGGAGCTCCTACGAGCAGTACTTC. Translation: CASSEHRSSYEQYF.

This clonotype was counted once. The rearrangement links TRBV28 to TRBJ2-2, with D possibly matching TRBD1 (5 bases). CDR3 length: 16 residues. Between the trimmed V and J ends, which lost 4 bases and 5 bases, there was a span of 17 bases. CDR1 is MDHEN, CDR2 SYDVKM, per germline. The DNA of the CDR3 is TGTGCCAGCAGTTCCCCAGGCCGGAAGGGGACCGGGGAGCTGTTTTTT. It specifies CASSSPGRKGTGELFF.

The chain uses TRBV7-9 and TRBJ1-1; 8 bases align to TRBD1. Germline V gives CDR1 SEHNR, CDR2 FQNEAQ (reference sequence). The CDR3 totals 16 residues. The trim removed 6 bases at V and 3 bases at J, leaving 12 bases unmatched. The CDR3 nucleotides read TGTGCCAGCAGATCGAAACAGGGGGTGAGGGACACTGAAGCTTTCTTT. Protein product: CASRSKQGVRDTEAFF. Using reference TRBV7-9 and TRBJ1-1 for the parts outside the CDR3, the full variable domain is DTGVSQNPRHKITKRGQNVTFRCDPISEHNRLYWYRQTLGQGPEFLTYFQNEAQLEKSRLLSDRFSAERPKGSFSTLEIQRTEQGDSAMYLCASRSKQGVRDTEAFFGQGTRLTVV.

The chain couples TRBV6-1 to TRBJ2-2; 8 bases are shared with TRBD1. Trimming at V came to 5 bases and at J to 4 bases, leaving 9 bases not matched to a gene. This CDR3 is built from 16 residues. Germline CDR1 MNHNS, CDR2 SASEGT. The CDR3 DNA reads TGTGCCAGCAGTCAGGACAGGGTAGAGAGCACCGGGGAGCTGTTTTTT. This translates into CASSQDRVESTGELFF.

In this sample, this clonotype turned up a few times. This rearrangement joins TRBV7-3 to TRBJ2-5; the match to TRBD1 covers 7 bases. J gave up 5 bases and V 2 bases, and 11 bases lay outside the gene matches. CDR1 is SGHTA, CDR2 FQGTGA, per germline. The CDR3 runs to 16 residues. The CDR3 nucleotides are TGTGCCAGCAGCTTAGGGACAGCGGTGACTGTGGAGACCCAGTACTTC. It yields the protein CASSLGTAVTVETQYF.

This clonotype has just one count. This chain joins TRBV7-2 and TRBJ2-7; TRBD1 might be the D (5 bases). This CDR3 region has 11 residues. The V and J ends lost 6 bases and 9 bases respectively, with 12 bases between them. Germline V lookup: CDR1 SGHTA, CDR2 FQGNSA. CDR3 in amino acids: CASSFQGGQYF. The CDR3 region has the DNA TGTGCCAGCAGTTTCCAGGGTGGGCAGTACTTC.

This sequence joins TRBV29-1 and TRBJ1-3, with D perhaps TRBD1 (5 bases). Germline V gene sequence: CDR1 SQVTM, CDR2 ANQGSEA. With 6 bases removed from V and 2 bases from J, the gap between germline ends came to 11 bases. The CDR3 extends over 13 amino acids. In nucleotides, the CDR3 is TGCAGCGTCTCACAGGCTACTGGAAACACCATATATTTT. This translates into CSVSQATGNTIYF.

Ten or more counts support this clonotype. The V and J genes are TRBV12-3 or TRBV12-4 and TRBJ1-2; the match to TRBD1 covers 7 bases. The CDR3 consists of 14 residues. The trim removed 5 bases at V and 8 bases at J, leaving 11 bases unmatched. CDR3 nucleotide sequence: TGTGCCAGCAGTGCCGGTGAGACAGGGCGCGGCTACACCTTC. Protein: CASSAGETGRGYTF.

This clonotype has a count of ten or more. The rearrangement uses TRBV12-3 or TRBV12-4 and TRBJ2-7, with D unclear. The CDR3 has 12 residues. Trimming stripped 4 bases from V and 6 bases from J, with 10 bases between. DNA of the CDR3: TGTGCCAGCAGTTCCCCCCCCGGCGAGCAGTACTTC. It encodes CASSSPPGEQYF.

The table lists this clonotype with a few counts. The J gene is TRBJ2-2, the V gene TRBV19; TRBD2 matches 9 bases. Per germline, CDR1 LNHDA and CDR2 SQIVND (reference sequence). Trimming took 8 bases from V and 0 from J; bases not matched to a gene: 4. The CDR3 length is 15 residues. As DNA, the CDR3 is TGTGCCAGTCGCGGGGGGGGAACGAACACCGGGGAGCTGTTTTTT. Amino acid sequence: CASRGGGTNTGELFF.

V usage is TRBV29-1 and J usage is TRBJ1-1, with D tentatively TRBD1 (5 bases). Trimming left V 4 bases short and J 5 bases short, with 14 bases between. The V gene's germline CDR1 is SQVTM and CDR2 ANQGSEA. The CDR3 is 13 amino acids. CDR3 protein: CSVAGVGKTEAFF. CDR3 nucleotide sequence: TGCAGCGTTGCGGGGGTGGGGAAGACTGAAGCTTTCTTT.

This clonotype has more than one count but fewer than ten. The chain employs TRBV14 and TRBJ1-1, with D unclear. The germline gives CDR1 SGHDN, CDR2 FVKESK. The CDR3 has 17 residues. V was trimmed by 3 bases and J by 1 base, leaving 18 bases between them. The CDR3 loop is CASSQESMWRKNTEAFF. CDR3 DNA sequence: TGTGCCAGCAGCCAGGAGTCTATGTGGCGTAAGAACACTGAAGCTTTCTTT.

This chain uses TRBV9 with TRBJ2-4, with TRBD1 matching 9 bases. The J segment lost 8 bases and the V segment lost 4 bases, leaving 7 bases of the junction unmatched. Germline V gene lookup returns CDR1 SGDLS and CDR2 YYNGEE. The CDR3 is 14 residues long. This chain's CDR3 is CASSPRTGVDIQYF. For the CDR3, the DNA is TGTGCCAGCAGCCCTCGGACAGGGGTGGACATTCAGTACTTC.

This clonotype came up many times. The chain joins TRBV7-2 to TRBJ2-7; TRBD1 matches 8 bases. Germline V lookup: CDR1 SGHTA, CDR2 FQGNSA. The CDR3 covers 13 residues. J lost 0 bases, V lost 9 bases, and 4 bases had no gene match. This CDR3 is CARRQGISYEQYF. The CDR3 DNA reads TGTGCCAGGCGACAGGGGATCTCCTACGAGCAGTACTTC. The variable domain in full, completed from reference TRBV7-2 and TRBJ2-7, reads GAGVSQSPSNKVTEKGKDVELRCDPISGHTALYWYRQSLGQGLEFLIYFQGNSAPDKSGLPSDRFSAERTGGSVSTLTIQRTQQEDSAVYLCARRQGISYEQYFGPGTRLTVT.

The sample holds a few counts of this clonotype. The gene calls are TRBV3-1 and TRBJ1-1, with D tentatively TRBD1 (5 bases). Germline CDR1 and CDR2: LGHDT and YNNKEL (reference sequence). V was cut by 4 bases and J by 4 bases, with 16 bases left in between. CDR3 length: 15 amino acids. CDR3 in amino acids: CASSPSTVLITEAFF. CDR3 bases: TGTGCCAGCAGCCCATCGACAGTGCTAATCACTGAAGCTTTCTTT.

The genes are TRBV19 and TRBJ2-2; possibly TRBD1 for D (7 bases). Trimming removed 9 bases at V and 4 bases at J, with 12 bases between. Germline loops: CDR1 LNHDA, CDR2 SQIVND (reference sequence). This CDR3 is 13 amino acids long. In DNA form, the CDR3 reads TGTGCCAGCAGGGGGGTTGGCACCGGGGAGCTGTTTTTT. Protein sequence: CASRGVGTGELFF. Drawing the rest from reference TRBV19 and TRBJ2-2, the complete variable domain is DGGITQSPKYLFRKEGQNVTLSCEQNLNHDAMYWYRQDPGQGLRLIYYSQIVNDFQKGDIAEGYSVSREKKESFPLTVTSAQKNPTAFYLCASRGVGTGELFFGEGSRLTVL.